These 28 T cell receptor beta chains originate from one sample sequenced in a study of identical twins. In TCRdb, the 5' RACE reads were re-called with MiXCR into one record per CDR3 protein. The sample consists of 700,000 to 950,000 distinct CDR3 sequences, 9% to 15% of them appearing once. These data also formed part of another study, on yellow fever vaccine responses in identical twins.

The sequencing sample was made of PBMCs. These TCRs come from a woman aged 18-29 years in good health.

This rearrangement joins TRBV24-1 to TRBJ2-2, with D hard to call. Per the germline V gene, CDR1 is KGHDR and CDR2 is SFDVKD. This CDR3 region has 15 residues. Trimming took off 3 bases at V and 0 bases at J, with 7 bases between the two ends. Here the CDR3 DNA reads TGTGCCACCAGTGATCCAGTCGCGAACACCGGGGAGCTGTTTTTT. Translation gives CATSDPVANTGELFF.

The chain joins TRBV9 to TRBJ2-1; possible D gene TRBD2, 7 bases. The CDR3 covers 15 residues. The V gene lost 0 bases and the J gene lost 7 bases, with 14 bases spanning the gap. In germline, CDR1 is SGDLS, CDR2 YYNGEE. The CDR3 loop is CASSVVGGGWNEQFF. The CDR3 coding sequence is TGTGCCAGCAGCGTAGTTGGGGGGGGCTGGAATGAGCAGTTCTTC.

This clonotype has a handful of counts. The chain is built from TRBV28 and TRBJ2-7; 8 bases match TRBD1. The CDR3 spans 13 residues. After removal of 3 bases from V and 3 bases from J, the junction contained 1 base not matched to a gene. Per germline, CDR1 MDHEN and CDR2 SYDVKM. The CDR3 here is CASSLTGVYEQYV. The CDR3 nucleotides read TGTGCCAGCAGTTTGACAGGGGTCTACGAGCAGTACGTC.

This chain connects TRBV2 to TRBJ2-7, with a tentative D call TRBD2 (6 bases). Germline V gene lookup returns CDR1 SNHLY and CDR2 FYNNEI. Deletions cut 0 bases from V and 0 bases from J, with 15 bases between. This CDR3 is 17 amino acids long. The CDR3 protein is CASSEARGRWSSYEQYV. The CDR3 DNA sequence: TGTGCCAGCAGTGAAGCGCGGGGCAGATGGAGCTCCTACGAGCAGTACGTC.

This clonotype was seen a handful of times. The chain recombines TRBV6-1 with TRBJ1-1; TRBD1 matches at 8 bases. CDR3 length: 14 amino acids. V dropped 6 bases and J dropped 3; count of bases not matched to a gene: 6. From germline, CDR1 is MNHNS and CDR2 SASEGT. The CDR3 DNA sequence: TGTGCCAGCAGAGACAGGGGTGAGGACACTGAAGCTTTCTTT. Protein: CASRDRGEDTEAFF.

This clonotype was seen a handful of times. The genes are TRBV28 and TRBJ2-2; perhaps TRBD2 as D (5 bases). Trimming took off 6 bases at V and 4 bases at J, with 18 bases between the two ends. The CDR3 has 16 amino acids. Germline CDR1 is MDHEN and CDR2 is SYDVKM. For the CDR3, the DNA is TGTGCCAGCAGCCCATCTCAACTAGTTCTCACCGGGGAGCTGTTTTTT. Its translation is CASSPSQLVLTGELFF.

As DNA, the CDR3 is TGTGCCACCAGCAGACCCGGGACAGGGACTTTCTATGGCTACACCTTC. This gives the protein CATSRPGTGTFYGYTF. The chain has TRBV15 and TRBJ1-2, with TRBD1 identical over 9 bases. J gave up 4 bases and V 2 bases, and 8 bases lay outside the gene matches. Germline-derived CDR1 and CDR2 are LNHNV and YYDKDF (reference sequence). The CDR3 is 16 amino acids.

The rearrangement links TRBV7-4 to TRBJ2-7; TRBD1 matches 9 bases. Trimming took 5 bases from V and 6 from J; bases not matched to a gene: 5. Per germline, CDR1 SGHVT and CDR2 SQSDAQ. The length of the CDR3 is 13 residues. The CDR3 DNA sequence: TGTGCCAGCAGCCTCGGACAGGGGACCGAGCAGTACGTC. Its translation: CASSLGQGTEQYV.

The chain carries TRBV27 and TRBJ2-3, with 9 bases lining up with TRBD2. CDR3 length: 16 amino acids. Unmatched junction bases numbered 8, after V lost 3 bases and J lost 4 bases. Looked up from germline, CDR1 is MNHEY and CDR2 is SMNVEV (reference sequence). The CDR3 nucleotides are TGTGCCAGCAGTTTTTTTGGCGGGAGGGCCCCAGATACGCAGTATTTT. Translation: CASSFFGGRAPDTQYF.

V usage is TRBV4-1 and J usage is TRBJ1-1; 7 positions agree with TRBD1. Germline CDR1 MGHRA, CDR2 YSYEKL. With V trimmed by 1 base and J by 3 bases, 8 bases remained unmatched. CDR3 size: 16 residues. CDR3 DNA: TGCGCCAGCAGCCAAGCCCCGGCAGGGGGGGACACTGAAGCTTTCTTT. This gives the protein CASSQAPAGGDTEAFF.

The gene calls are TRBV5-1 and TRBJ2-2; a possible D gene is TRBD2 (6 bases). The CDR3 loop spans 16 amino acids. Germline values: CDR1 SGHRS, CDR2 YFSETQ. The ends were cut back, 0 bases at V and 4 bases at J, with 13 bases in the middle. The CDR3 coding sequence is TGCGCCAGCAGCTTGGGGGAGACTAGATCCACCGGGGAGCTGTTTTTT. Residues: CASSLGETRSTGELFF.

This clonotype was picked up a small number of times. The chain employs TRBV28 and TRBJ2-5; a possible D gene is TRBD2 (6 bases). Germline V gives CDR1 MDHEN, CDR2 SYDVKM. Trimming stripped 4 bases from V and 0 bases from J, with 9 bases between. The length of the CDR3 is 14 residues. CDR3 in amino acids: CASSSGADQETQYF. The DNA for the CDR3 is TGTGCCAGCAGTTCGGGAGCAGACCAAGAGACCCAGTACTTC. Using reference TRBV28 and TRBJ2-5 for the parts outside the CDR3, the full variable domain is DVKVTQSSRYLVKRTGEKVFLECVQDMDHENMFWYRQDPGLGLRLIYFSYDVKMKEKGDIPEGYSVSREKKERFSLILESASTNQTSMYLCASSSGADQETQYFGPGTRLLVL.

This clonotype showed up just a few times. The chain couples TRBV12-3 or TRBV12-4 to TRBJ1-5; 7 bases are a match to TRBD1. The trim removed 5 bases at V and 6 bases at J, leaving 7 bases unmatched. CDR3 length: 14 amino acids. The CDR3 is CASSPDRDPQPQHF. DNA of the CDR3: TGTGCCAGCAGTCCCGACAGGGACCCTCAGCCCCAGCATTTT.

This clonotype has at least ten counts. The junction differs from germline at one of its ends, possibly a read error. The rearrangement uses TRBV10-3 and TRBJ1-2; D is unresolved. This CDR3 contains 13 residues. The V gene's germline CDR1 is ENHRY and CDR2 SYGVKD. The CDR3 DNA sequence: TGTGCCATCAGTTCGGAGTCTAATTATGGCTACACCTTC. Protein: CAISSESNYGYTF.

In its sample, this clonotype was seen a few times. V and J are TRBV10-3 and TRBJ1-2; D gene unclear. The CDR3 loop spans 14 amino acids. The V and J ends lost 3 bases and 0 bases respectively, with 8 bases between them. Germline CDR1 and CDR2: ENHRY and SYGVKD. CDR3 bases: TGTGCCATCAGTGAACGGATAACTAACTATGGCTACACCTTC. This codes for CAISERITNYGYTF.

J is TRBJ2-7 and V is TRBV5-1; D is possibly TRBD1 (6 bases). CDR1 and CDR2 from the germline V gene are SGHRS and YFSETQ. Trimming pared 5 bases from V and 2 bases from J, leaving 14 bases between. The CDR3 loop spans 14 amino acids. The chain's CDR3 is CASSEGQIPYEQYF. The DNA for the CDR3 is TGCGCCAGCAGTGAAGGACAGATTCCCTACGAGCAGTACTTC. Combining the CDR3 with reference TRBV5-1 and TRBJ2-7 gives the whole variable domain KAGVTQTPRYLIKTRGQQVTLSCSPISGHRSVSWYQQTPGQGLQFLFEYFSETQRNKGNFPGRFSGRQFSNSRSEMNVSTLELGDSALYLCASSEGQIPYEQYFGPGTRLTVT.

The rearrangement uses TRBV3-1 and TRBJ2-1, with D perhaps being TRBD1 or TRBD2 (6 bases each). Trimming shortened V by 1 base and J by 5 bases, and 12 bases separated the two germline ends. Germline V gene lookup returns CDR1 LGHDT and CDR2 YNNKEL (reference sequence). The CDR3 loop spans 15 amino acids. The CDR3 protein is CASSQAGARHNEQFF. The CDR3 nucleotides read TGTGCCAGCAGCCAAGCGGGGGCGCGCCACAATGAGCAGTTCTTC.

The chain carries TRBV3-1 and TRBJ2-3; TRBD2 is a possible D gene (6 bases). Germline V gene sequence: CDR1 LGHDT, CDR2 YNNKEL (reference sequence). V lost 1 base and J 9 bases, leaving 17 bases between the germline ends. The CDR3 runs to 15 residues. CDR3 bases: TGTGCCAGCAGCCAAGTCGGCGGGACGAACAGGACGCAGTATTTT. As protein: CASSQVGGTNRTQYF.

This clonotype was picked up a small number of times. The chain joins TRBV28 to TRBJ2-7, with 8 bases aligning to TRBD1. Losses at the gene ends were 2 bases for V and 6 bases for J; bases not matched to a gene: 3. This CDR3 has 13 residues. Germline loops: CDR1 MDHEN, CDR2 SYDVKM. The CDR3 DNA sequence: TGTGCCAGCAGTTTACTTGGACAGGGCGAGCAGTACTTC. It specifies CASSLLGQGEQYF.

This clonotype has just one count. The chain is built from TRBV12-3 or TRBV12-4 and TRBJ2-6; no firm D call. V dropped 5 bases and J dropped 3 bases, with 5 bases sitting between them. The CDR3 is made up of 13 amino acids. CDR3 in amino acids: CASSPDGANVLTF. The CDR3 DNA is TGTGCCAGCAGTCCAGATGGGGCCAACGTCCTGACTTTC.

A few counts support this clonotype. V and J are TRBV12-5 and TRBJ2-5, with D unresolved. Germline CDR1 LGHNT, CDR2 FRNRAP. Trimming removed 5 bases at V and 5 bases at J, with 9 bases between. The CDR3 is 12 residues long. The CDR3 region has the DNA TGTGCTAGTGGTCCCAGCCGGGAGACCCAGTACTTC. Its translation is CASGPSRETQYF.

This sequence joins TRBV4-1 and TRBJ2-3; 8 bases align to TRBD2. Looked up from germline, CDR1 is MGHRA and CDR2 is YSYEKL. The CDR3 runs 18 residues. The J segment lost 2 bases and the V segment lost 4 bases, leaving 14 bases of the junction unmatched. The CDR3 DNA reads TGCGCCAGCAGCCCGAAAAGTTTCGGGGGGGGGAACACAGATACGCAGTATTTT. This translates into CASSPKSFGGGNTDTQYF.

This clonotype was seen ten or more times. The genes are TRBV10-3 and TRBJ1-5, with D uncertain. This CDR3 spans 13 amino acids. CDR1 is ENHRY and CDR2 is SYGVKD in the germline V gene. The V gene lost 1 base and the J gene lost 5 bases, with 6 bases spanning the gap. Written as DNA, the CDR3 is TGTGCCATCAGTGAGTTATTGGATCAGCCCCAGCATTTT. Its translation is CAISELLDQPQHF.

This sequence joins TRBV6-1 and TRBJ2-7, with 10 bases fitting TRBD1. Germline-derived CDR1 and CDR2 are MNHNS and SASEGT. The CDR3 is made up of 15 amino acids. V lost 8 bases, J lost 3 bases, and 10 bases stayed unmatched. CDR3 region: CASSPGQGIRYEQYV. Here the CDR3 DNA reads TGTGCCAGCTCGCCGGGACAGGGGATTCGCTACGAGCAGTACGTC.

This clonotype was found many times. The chain joins TRBV4-1 to TRBJ2-2; no definite D call. CDR3 length: 16 residues. The germline CDR1 and CDR2 sequences are MGHRA and YSYEKL. The V and J ends lost 0 bases and 4 bases respectively, with 12 bases between them. CDR3 coding DNA: TGCGCCAGCAGCCAAGACCCTAGGTTATTCACCGGGGAGCTGTTTTTT. Residues: CASSQDPRLFTGELFF.

This clonotype showed up just a few times. V usage is TRBV4-1 and J usage is TRBJ1-1; 7 bases match TRBD1. Germline values: CDR1 MGHRA, CDR2 YSYEKL. The CDR3 spans 18 residues. The V and J ends lost 2 bases and 0 bases, in that order; junction bases with no gene match: 12. The CDR3 reads CASSQSPAQGIMNTEAFF. CDR3 DNA: TGCGCCAGCAGCCAATCCCCGGCACAGGGGATAATGAACACTGAAGCTTTCTTT.

Only a few counts were recorded for this clonotype. The V and J genes are TRBV20-1 and TRBJ2-1; 9 nucleotides line up with TRBD1. J was trimmed by 4 bases and V by 0 bases; bases with no gene match: 7. From germline, CDR1 is DFQATT and CDR2 SNEGSKA (reference sequence). CDR3 length: 16 amino acids. The CDR3 loop reads CSARDIGGTGYNEQFF. CDR3 nucleotide sequence: TGCAGTGCTAGAGATATCGGAGGGACAGGGTACAATGAGCAGTTCTTC.

This clonotype has only a few counts. In nucleotides, the CDR3 is TGTGCCATCAGTGAGGGTAGCGGGAAGAACACCGGGGAGCTGTTTTTT. It is translated as CAISEGSGKNTGELFF. The J gene is TRBJ2-2, the V gene TRBV10-3, with TRBD2 identical over 8 bases. Germline V gene sequence: CDR1 ENHRY, CDR2 SYGVKD. The CDR3 is 16 amino acids. Trimming at V came to 2 bases and at J to 1 base, leaving 3 bases not matched to a gene.